The clone carrying this T cell receptor (beta chain) came up a few times. Antigen specificity is unknown. This entry belongs to a study of blood T cells in healthy people across ages. General study results and limits: Estimated diversity, derived from one million T cells, was regarded as an underestimate. The lack of PBMC sorting stopped any conclusive naive versus antigen-experienced comparison.

The germline V gene has CDR1 DFQATT and CDR2 SNEGSKA (reference sequence). Unmatched junction bases numbered 8, after V lost 4 bases and J lost 2 bases. CDR3 size: 17 residues. The second PCR ran roughly 6 to 11 cycles with a sample-barcoded 5' primer and J-beta primers. Each cDNA was tagged by a template-switch adaptor containing 12 random nucleotides. MiXCR, run by TCRdb on the 5' RACE reads, gives a single entry per CDR3 protein. The sample lists roughly 1,500,000 distinct CDR3 sequences, around two fifths occurring once. They isolated at least 7 million PBMCs from each sample. The sample comprised blood. The chain uses TRBV20-1 and TRBJ1-6; 10 bases are shared with TRBD1. The TCR was taken from a woman younger than 30 in good health. For the CDR3, the DNA is TGCAGTGCTAAAGACAGGGGGCTTAGGCCCTATAATTCACCCCTCCACTTT. Protein product: CSAKDRGLRPYNSPLHF.